The rows below give T cell receptor beta chains drawn from one sample of a study of technical replicates of blood from several donors. Profiling relied on immunoSEQ multiplex PCR, and the TCRdb table lists in-frame clones only, not all of them. In the table there are tens of thousands of clones, 92% of which are singletons. Input material: T cells isolated from PBMCs. The receptors were sampled from a human donor in good health. CDR3s include the opening cysteine and the closing phenylalanine or tryptophan. The order of the fields is V gene, CDR3 length, D gene, J gene, clone size, CDR3 protein, CDR3 DNA. D genes are given only for firm matches. For some rows the clone size is stated as once, few or many, or as a class when expanded; others skip it.

v_call: TRBV10-3
cdr3_length: 15
d_call: TRBD2
j_call: TRBJ2-2
clone_size: once
cdr3_aa: CAISGTSGNLGELFF
cdr3_nt: TGTGCCATCAGTGGGACTAGCGGGAATCTGGGGGAGCTGTTTTTT

v_call: TRBV19
cdr3_length: 14
d_call: TRBD1
j_call: TRBJ2-7
clone_size: -
cdr3_aa: CASSLRDRGFEQYF
cdr3_nt: TGTGCCAGTAGCCTCCGGGACAGGGGGTTCGAGCAGTACTTC

v_call: TRBV25-1
cdr3_length: 15
d_call: TRBD2
j_call: TRBJ2-7
clone_size: -
cdr3_aa: CASSSPAAGAGEQYF
cdr3_nt: TGTGCCAGCAGTTCCCCAGCAGCGGGGGCAGGGGAGCAGTACTTC

v_call: TRBV27
cdr3_length: 12
d_call: -
j_call: TRBJ2-7
clone_size: -
cdr3_aa: CASRGSIHEQYF
cdr3_nt: TGTGCCAGCAGGGGGAGTATACACGAGCAGTACTTC

v_call: TRBV5-1
cdr3_length: 15
d_call: -
j_call: TRBJ2-1
clone_size: once
cdr3_aa: CASSLDSPSYNEQFF
cdr3_nt: TGCGCCAGCAGCTTGGACAGCCCCTCCTACAATGAGCAGTTCTTC

v_call: TRBV7-7
cdr3_length: 16
d_call: TRBD1
j_call: TRBJ2-7
clone_size: -
cdr3_aa: CASSFSGTGLRYEQYF
cdr3_nt: TGTGCTAGCAGCTTTTCCGGGACAGGGCTTAGGTACGAGCAGTACTTC

v_call: TRBV6-5
cdr3_length: 14
d_call: -
j_call: TRBJ1-1
clone_size: -
cdr3_aa: CASSYEGLNTEAFF
cdr3_nt: TGTGCCAGCAGCTACGAGGGCTTGAACACTGAAGCTTTCTTT

v_call: TRBV19
cdr3_length: 15
d_call: TRBD2
j_call: TRBJ2-1
clone_size: once
cdr3_aa: CASSIGGSPYNEQFF
cdr3_nt: TGTGCCAGTAGTATCGGCGGGAGTCCATACAATGAGCAGTTCTTC

v_call: TRBV5-1
cdr3_length: 13
d_call: TRBD2
j_call: TRBJ2-1
clone_size: -
cdr3_aa: CASRGTSHDEQFF
cdr3_nt: TGCGCCAGCAGGGGGACTAGCCACGATGAGCAGTTCTTC

v_call: TRBV11-2
cdr3_length: 15
d_call: -
j_call: TRBJ2-1
clone_size: -
cdr3_aa: CASSLSAGLGNEQFF
cdr3_nt: TGTGCCAGCAGCTTATCTGCAGGGCTGGGGAATGAGCAGTTCTTC

v_call: TRBV7-3
cdr3_length: 13
d_call: -
j_call: TRBJ1-1
clone_size: -
cdr3_aa: CASSLSAGSEAFF
cdr3_nt: TGTGCCAGCAGCTTATCGGCAGGGTCTGAAGCTTTCTTT

v_call: TRBV29-1
cdr3_length: 12
d_call: -
j_call: TRBJ2-5
clone_size: -
cdr3_aa: CSVRTVEETQYF
cdr3_nt: TGCAGCGTGCGGACAGTCGAAGAGACCCAGTACTTC

v_call: TRBV25-1
cdr3_length: 14
d_call: TRBD1
j_call: TRBJ1-2
clone_size: once
cdr3_aa: CASSAGGTNYGYTF
cdr3_nt: TGTGCCAGCAGTGCAGGGGGGACTAACTATGGCTACACCTTC

v_call: TRBV5-4
cdr3_length: 13
d_call: -
j_call: TRBJ1-5
clone_size: -
cdr3_aa: CASSWGPRGPQHF
cdr3_nt: TGTGCCAGCAGTTGGGGGCCGAGAGGGCCCCAGCATTTT

v_call: TRBV7-3
cdr3_length: 17
d_call: -
j_call: TRBJ1-1
clone_size: -
cdr3_aa: CASSPNPGTFRNTEAFF
cdr3_nt: TGTGCCAGCAGCCCTAATCCCGGGACTTTTCGAAACACTGAAGCTTTCTTT

v_call: TRBV6-5
cdr3_length: 15
d_call: TRBD1
j_call: TRBJ1-2
clone_size: -
cdr3_aa: CASSAAGTGGSGYTF
cdr3_nt: TGTGCCAGCAGTGCCGCCGGGACAGGGGGCTCTGGCTACACCTTC

v_call: TRBV28
cdr3_length: 14
d_call: -
j_call: TRBJ2-3
clone_size: -
cdr3_aa: CASKSLLSTDTQYF
cdr3_nt: TGTGCCAGCAAATCCTTGTTAAGCACAGATACGCAGTATTTT

v_call: TRBV10-3
cdr3_length: 17
d_call: TRBD1
j_call: TRBJ1-5
clone_size: -
cdr3_aa: CAISQGQGAFDRQPQHF
cdr3_nt: TGTGCCATCAGTCAGGGACAGGGGGCCTTCGACCGCCAGCCCCAGCATTTT

v_call: TRBV6-5
cdr3_length: 14
d_call: TRBD2
j_call: TRBJ2-7
clone_size: -
cdr3_aa: CASSRTSGLYEQYF
cdr3_nt: TGTGCCAGCAGTCGGACTAGCGGGCTATACGAGCAGTACTTC

v_call: TRBV7-6
cdr3_length: 15
d_call: -
j_call: TRBJ2-2
clone_size: -
cdr3_aa: CASRRAGPNSGELFF
cdr3_nt: TGTGCCAGTCGAAGGGCGGGGCCCAATAGCGGGGAGCTGTTTTTT

v_call: TRBV6-6
cdr3_length: 15
d_call: -
j_call: TRBJ1-3
clone_size: -
cdr3_aa: CASRIGQGSGNTIYF
cdr3_nt: TGTGCCAGCAGGATTGGGCAGGGCTCTGGAAACACCATATATTTT

v_call: TRBV30
cdr3_length: 13
d_call: -
j_call: TRBJ2-2
clone_size: -
cdr3_aa: CAWSVTDTGELFF
cdr3_nt: TGTGCCTGGAGTGTAACGGACACCGGGGAGCTGTTTTTT

v_call: TRBV5-4
cdr3_length: 15
d_call: TRBD1
j_call: TRBJ2-5
clone_size: -
cdr3_aa: CASSLGQGRQETQYF
cdr3_nt: TGTGCCAGCAGCCTAGGACAGGGAAGACAAGAGACCCAGTACTTC

v_call: TRBV9
cdr3_length: 16
d_call: -
j_call: TRBJ2-5
clone_size: -
cdr3_aa: CASSVAPLAPQETQYF
cdr3_nt: TGTGCCAGCAGCGTAGCTCCCCTAGCGCCTCAAGAGACCCAGTACTTC

v_call: TRBV19
cdr3_length: 17
d_call: -
j_call: TRBJ2-6
clone_size: -
cdr3_aa: CASRSGSVSSGANVLTF
cdr3_nt: TGTGCCAGTAGGTCAGGGTCTGTTTCCTCTGGGGCCAACGTCCTGACTTTC